This T cell receptor (beta chain) emerged from a study of cytomegalovirus exposure and HLA in healthy donors. Study-wide findings and caveats: In all likelihood, a cluster of highly shared sequence variants was a sequencing artifact. Many donors shared some public TCRs, even though most TCR sequences were rare. A list of more than 150 TCR beta chains associated with cytomegalovirus was given.

PCR used 60 Vbeta primers and 13 Jbeta primers. The repertoire was sequenced with immunoSEQ multiplex PCR; TCRdb's copy has only in-frame clones and lacks some. The sample has some 180,000 clones, 9.5% seen once; the top ten hold about 1.2%. This clone was found a few times. The antigen is undetermined. The clonotype comes from a woman aged 25 to 39 in good health and CMV-seropositive. Input material: PBMCs.

The CDR3: CASSLAEGGQVDGYTF. Here the CDR3 DNA reads TGCGCCAGCAGCTTGGCGGAGGGAGGGCAGGTGGATGGCTACACCTTC. The genes are TRBV5-1 and TRBJ1-2; unclear D gene. Germline CDR1 SGHRS, CDR2 YFSETQ. The CDR3 contains 16 residues. V shed 0 bases and J shed 6 bases, with 18 bases lying between them.